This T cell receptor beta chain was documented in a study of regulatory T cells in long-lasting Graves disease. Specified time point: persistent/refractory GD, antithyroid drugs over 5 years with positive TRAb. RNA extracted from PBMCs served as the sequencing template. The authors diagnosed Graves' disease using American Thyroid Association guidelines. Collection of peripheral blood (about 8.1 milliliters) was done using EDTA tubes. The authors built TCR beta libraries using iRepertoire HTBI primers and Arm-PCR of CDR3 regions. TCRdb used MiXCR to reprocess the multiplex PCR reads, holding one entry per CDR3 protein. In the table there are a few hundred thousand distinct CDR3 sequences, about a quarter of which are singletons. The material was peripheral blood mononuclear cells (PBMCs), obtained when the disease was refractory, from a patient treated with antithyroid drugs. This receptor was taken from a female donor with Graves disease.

The CDR3: CSANLGVRNSPLHF. The CDR3 DNA reads TGCAGTGCAAATCTAGGGGTGAGAAATTCACCCCTCCACTTT. This sequence joins TRBV20-1 and TRBJ1-6; D is possibly TRBD1 (5 bases). The germline V gene encodes CDR1 DFQATT and CDR2 SNEGSKA (reference sequence). The CDR3 covers 14 residues. The V end lost 6 bases, the J end lost 7 bases, and 16 bases lay between the germline ends.